This T cell receptor (beta chain) was found in a study of cytomegalovirus exposure and HLA in healthy donors. TCRdb's copy holds only in-frame clones and misses some; the assay was immunoSEQ multiplex PCR. The sample holds about 130,000 clones, 89% seen once. Trimming pared 9 bases from V and 4 bases from J, leaving 21 bases between. CDR3 length: 15 residues. Germline V gene data show CDR1 as MDHEN and CDR2 as SYDVKM. The specimen sequenced was PBMCs. The rearrangement joins TRBV28 to TRBJ1-2; tentatively, D is TRBD1 (5 bases). The receptor's source is a woman younger than 35 in good health and CMV-seronegative. CDR3: CASRTTSATSYGYTF. Here the CDR3 DNA reads TGTGCCAGTCGGACAACATCTGCGACTAGCTATGGCTACACCTTC.